This T cell receptor (gamma chain) originates from a study of Vδ1+ human thymocytes. Between about 98% and 99.6% of sorted thymocytes were Vdelta1+. The study, taken as a whole, reports: In the thymus, TRG and TRD repertoires looked highly polyclonal with Gaussian CDR3 lengths. Thymic delta-chain repertoires held around 20% Vdelta2 sequences and few Vdelta3, despite high sort purity.

RNA was extracted from the cells and then reverse transcribed. CDR3 amplicons came from multiplex PCR with pooled V-gene forward and constant-region reverse primers. TCRdb reprocessed the multiplex PCR reads using CATT. The data show several thousand gamma-chain clones, 40% to 50% seen once. About this clone: What it binds is unknown.

This CDR3 spans 11 amino acids. J was trimmed by 11 bases and V by 0 bases; bases with no gene match: 4. From germline, CDR1 is EGSTGY and CDR2 YDSYTSSV. The chain uses TRGV4 and TRGJ1 or TRGJ2. The J gene is absent in TCRdb and was assigned here via DNA matching to germline. The receptor was derived from a boy in the first two years of life who had congenital heart surgery. The material sequenced was Vdelta1+ gamma-delta thymocytes from the thymus. Sample subset: FACS-sorted CD3+ TCRalphabeta- TCRVdelta1+ TCRVdelta2- thymocytes. CDR3 loop: CATWDGNQKLF. The CDR3 bases are TGTGCCACCTGGGATGGGAATCAGAAACTCTTT.